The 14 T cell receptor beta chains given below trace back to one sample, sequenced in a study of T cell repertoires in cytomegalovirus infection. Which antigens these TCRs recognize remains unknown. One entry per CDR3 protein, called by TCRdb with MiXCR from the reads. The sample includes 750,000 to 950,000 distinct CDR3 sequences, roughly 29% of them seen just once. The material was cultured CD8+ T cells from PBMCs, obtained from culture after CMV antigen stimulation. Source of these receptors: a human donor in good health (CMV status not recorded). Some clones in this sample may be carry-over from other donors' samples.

CDR3 sequence: CASSAPGLSGTEAFF. CDR3 nucleotide sequence: TGTGCCAGCAGCGCCCCGGGACTCAGTGGCACTGAAGCTTTCTTT. The chain has TRBV7-9 and TRBJ1-1; D may be TRBD1 (5 bases). With 5 bases removed from V and 4 bases from J, the gap between germline ends came to 17 bases. This CDR3 spans 15 amino acids. Germline lookup yields CDR1 SEHNR and CDR2 FQNEAQ (reference sequence).

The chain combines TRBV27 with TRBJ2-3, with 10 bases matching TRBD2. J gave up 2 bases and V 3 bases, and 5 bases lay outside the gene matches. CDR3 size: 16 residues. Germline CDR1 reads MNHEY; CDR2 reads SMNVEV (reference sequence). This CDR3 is CASSFLAGVNTDTQYF. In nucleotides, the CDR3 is TGTGCCAGCAGTTTCCTAGCGGGGGTAAACACAGATACGCAGTATTTT.

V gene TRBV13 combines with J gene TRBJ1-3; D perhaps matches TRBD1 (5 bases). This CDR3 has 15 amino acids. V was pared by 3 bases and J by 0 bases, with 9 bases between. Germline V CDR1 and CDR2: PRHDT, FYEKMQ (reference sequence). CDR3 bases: TGTGCCAGCAGCTTCGGGGCGAGCTCTGGAAACACCATATATTTT. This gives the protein CASSFGASSGNTIYF.

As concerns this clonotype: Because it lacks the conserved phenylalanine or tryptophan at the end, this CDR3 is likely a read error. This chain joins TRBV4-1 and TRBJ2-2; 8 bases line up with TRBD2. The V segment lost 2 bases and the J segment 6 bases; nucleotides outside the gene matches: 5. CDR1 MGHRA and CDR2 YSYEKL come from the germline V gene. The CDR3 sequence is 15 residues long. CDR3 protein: CASSQPGGYAGELFY. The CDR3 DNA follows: TGCGCCAGCAGCCAACCGGGAGGGTACGCCGGGGAGCTGTTTTAT.

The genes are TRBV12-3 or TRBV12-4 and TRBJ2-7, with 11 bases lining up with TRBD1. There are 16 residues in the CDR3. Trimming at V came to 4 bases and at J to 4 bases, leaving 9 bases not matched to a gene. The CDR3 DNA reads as TGTGCCAGCAGTTCGAAATGGACAGGGGGCGGTTACGAGCAGTACTTC. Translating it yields CASSSKWTGGGYEQYF.

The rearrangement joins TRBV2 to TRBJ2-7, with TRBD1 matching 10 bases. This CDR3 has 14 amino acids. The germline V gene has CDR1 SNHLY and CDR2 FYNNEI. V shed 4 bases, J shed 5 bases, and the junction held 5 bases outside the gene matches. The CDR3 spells CASSGRDRGDEQYV. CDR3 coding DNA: TGTGCCAGCAGTGGTCGGGACAGGGGAGACGAGCAGTACGTC.

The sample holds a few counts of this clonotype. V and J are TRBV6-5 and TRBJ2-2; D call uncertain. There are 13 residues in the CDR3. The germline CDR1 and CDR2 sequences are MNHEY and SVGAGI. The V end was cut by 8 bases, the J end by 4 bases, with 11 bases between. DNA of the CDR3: TGTGCCAGCCCTCAGGAGCCCACCGGGGAGCTGTTTTTT. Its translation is CASPQEPTGELFF.

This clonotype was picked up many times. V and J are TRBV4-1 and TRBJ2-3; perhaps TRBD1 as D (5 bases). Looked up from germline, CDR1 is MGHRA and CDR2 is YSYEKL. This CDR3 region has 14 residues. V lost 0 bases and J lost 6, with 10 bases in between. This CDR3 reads CASSQDQGWDTQYF. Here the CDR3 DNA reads TGCGCCAGCAGCCAAGATCAGGGATGGGATACGCAGTATTTT.

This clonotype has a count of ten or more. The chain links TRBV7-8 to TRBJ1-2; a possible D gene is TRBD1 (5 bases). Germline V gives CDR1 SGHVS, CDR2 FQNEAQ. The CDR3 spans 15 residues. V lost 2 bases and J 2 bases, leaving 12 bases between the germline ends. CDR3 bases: TGTGCCAGCAGCTTATACTTAGACAGCAACTATGGCTACACCTTC. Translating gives CASSLYLDSNYGYTF.

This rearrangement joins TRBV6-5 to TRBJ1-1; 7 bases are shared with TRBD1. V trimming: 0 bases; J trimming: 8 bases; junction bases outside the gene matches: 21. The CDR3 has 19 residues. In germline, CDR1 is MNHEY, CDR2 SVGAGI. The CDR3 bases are TGTGCCAGCAGTTACTCTTTGTTGACCCACACCGCCTGGGGACAGGAAGCTTTCTTT. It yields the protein CASSYSLLTHTAWGQEAFF.

The CDR3, as DNA: TGTGCCAGACATAGTGGGTCTGGGGCCAACGTCCTGACTTTC. This encodes CARHSGSGANVLTF. The gene calls are TRBV2 and TRBJ2-6, with D uncertain. The ends were cut back, 9 bases at V and 1 base at J, with 10 bases in the middle. The CDR3 is made up of 14 amino acids. Germline V gene sequence: CDR1 SNHLY, CDR2 FYNNEI.

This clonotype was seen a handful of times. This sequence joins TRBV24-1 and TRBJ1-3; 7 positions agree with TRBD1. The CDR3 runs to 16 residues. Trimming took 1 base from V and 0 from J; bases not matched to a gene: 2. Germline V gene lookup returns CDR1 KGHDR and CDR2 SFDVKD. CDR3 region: CATSDLRGLSGNTIYF. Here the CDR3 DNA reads TGTGCCACCAGTGATTTAAGGGGGCTCTCTGGAAACACCATATATTTT.

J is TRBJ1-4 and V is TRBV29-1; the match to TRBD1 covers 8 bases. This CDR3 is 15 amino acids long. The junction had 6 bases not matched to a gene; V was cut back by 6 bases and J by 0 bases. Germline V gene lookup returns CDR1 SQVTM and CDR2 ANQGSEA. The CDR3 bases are TGCAGCGTCGCCGGGACAGGAACAACTAATGAAAAACTGTTTTTT. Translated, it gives CSVAGTGTTNEKLFF.

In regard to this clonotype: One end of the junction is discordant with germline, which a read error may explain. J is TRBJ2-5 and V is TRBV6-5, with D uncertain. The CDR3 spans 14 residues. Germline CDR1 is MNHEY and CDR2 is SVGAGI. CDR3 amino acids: CPSSPGKYQETQYF. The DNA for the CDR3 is TGTCCCAGCAGTCCAGGAAAGTACCAAGAGACCCAGTACTTC.